The source of this T cell receptor (beta chain) is a study of response to subunit inactivated influenza vaccine. Germline CDR1 reads GTSNPN; CDR2 reads SVGIG (reference sequence). The CDR3 is 11 residues long. With 2 bases removed from V and 3 bases from J, the gap between germline ends came to 4 bases. TCRdb reprocessed the RT-PCR reads via MiXCR and lists one record per CDR3 protein. The table has roughly 570,000 distinct CDR3 sequences, under 15% seen once. The sample was PBMCs from blood, taken roughly 45 days after vaccination. The chain is built from TRBV30 and TRBJ1-1; D call uncertain. The receptor comes from a man in his forties or fifties who received an inactivated influenza vaccine. The CDR3 nucleotides are TGTGCCTGGAGTTACGACACTGAAGCTTTCTTT. Translated: CAWSYDTEAFF.